A selection of T cell receptor beta chains follows, all from one sample in a study of cytomegalovirus exposure and HLA in healthy donors. TCRdb's copy holds only in-frame clones and misses some; the assay was immunoSEQ multiplex PCR. The sample holds 99,000 or so clones, over 60% seen once. The sample taken for sequencing was PBMCs. The receptor set was obtained from a man between 60 and 75 years old in good health and CMV-seropositive. The CDR3 runs from the conserved cysteine through the conserved F or W. D genes are given only for firm matches. The size of a clone is reported for some rows only, either as once, few or many, or as a class for expanded clones.

V gene,J gene,D gene,clone size,CDR3 DNA,CDR3 protein
TRBV5-5,TRBJ1-1,TRBD1,once,TGTGCCAGCAGCCCAAGGACAGGATTGAACACTGAAGCTTTCTTT,CASSPRTGLNTEAFF
TRBV5-1,TRBJ2-7,TRBD1,-,TGCGCCAGCAGCTTGATCGACAGGGACGGCGAGCAGTACTTC,CASSLIDRDGEQYF
TRBV19,TRBJ1-5,-,-,TGTGCCACCGCGGGCCCCGGACGTCCGGGGCAGCCCCAGCATTTT,CATAGPGRPGQPQHF
TRBV5-1,TRBJ2-1,TRBD1,-,TGCGCCAGCAGTTTACCCTGGACAGGGAGCTACAATGAGCAGTTCTTC,CASSLPWTGSYNEQFF
TRBV7-9,TRBJ1-4,-,-,TGTGCCAGCAGCTTAAGCGATTCAGGGTTTAATGAAAAACTGTTTTTT,CASSLSDSGFNEKLFF
TRBV7-3,TRBJ1-2,-,-,TGTGCCAGCAGCTCCTACGGGGGGCAGGGTAAGGGATATGGCTACACCTTC,CASSSYGGQGKGYGYTF
TRBV28,TRBJ2-3,TRBD1,-,TGTGCCGTCGGACAGGGTCCCACAGATACGCAGTATTTT,CAVGQGPTDTQYF
TRBV4-2,TRBJ2-3,TRBD2,-,TGTGCCAGCAGCCAGGAACTAGCGGGGTCAGATACGCAGTATTTT,CASSQELAGSDTQYF
TRBV4-1,TRBJ2-7,-,few,TGCGCCAGCAGCCAATATAGGGCCCAGGGAACCTACGAGCAGTACTTC,CASSQYRAQGTYEQYF
TRBV29-1,TRBJ2-7,-,-,TGCAGCGTTTCACAGGAAACCCGTTTCTCCTACGAGCAGTACTTC,CSVSQETRFSYEQYF
TRBV6-5,TRBJ2-7,TRBD2,once,TGTGCCAGCAGTTACTTGGGAAGCGGGGACTACGAGCAGTACTTC,CASSYLGSGDYEQYF
TRBV7-6,TRBJ2-7,TRBD1,-,TGTGCCAGCAGCCCCGGGACAGGGTCCTACGAGCAGTACTTC,CASSPGTGSYEQYF
TRBV19,TRBJ1-3,-,-,TGTGCCAGTAGTATGGGCAGGGTAAGCTCTGGAAACACCATATATTTT,CASSMGRVSSGNTIYF
TRBV6-5,TRBJ1-1,-,-,TGTGCCAGCAGTGGCAGGGGGAACACTGAAGCTTTCTTT,CASSGRGNTEAFF
TRBV29-1,TRBJ1-5,-,-,TGCAGCGTTTCAGGGCTTAATCAGCCCCAGCATTTT,CSVSGLNQPQHF
TRBV9,TRBJ2-1,-,-,TGTGCCAGCAGCCCTCGCCAAGCTTCCTACAATGAGCAGTTCTTC,CASSPRQASYNEQFF
TRBV18,TRBJ2-7,TRBD1,-,TGTGCCAGCTCACCATTATCGGGACAGGGAACCTACGAGCAGTACTTC,CASSPLSGQGTYEQYF
TRBV7-6,TRBJ2-5,TRBD2,-,TGTGCCAGCAGCTTAGAGGTAGCGGGGGGGCGTGAGACCCAGTACTTC,CASSLEVAGGRETQYF
TRBV2,TRBJ2-3,-,-,TGTGCCAGCAGTGAAGGTAACACAGATACGCAGTATTTT,CASSEGNTDTQYF
TRBV6-4,TRBJ2-1,-,-,TGTGCCAGCAGTGACTCGATAAATATTGGGCATAGCTCCTACAATGAGCAGTTCTTC,CASSDSINIGHSSYNEQFF
TRBV10-3,TRBJ1-4,-,few,TGTGCCATCAGTGAGTACAGAGGCAGGGATGAAAAACTGTTTTTT,CAISEYRGRDEKLFF
TRBV6-1,TRBJ1-6,-,-,TGTGCCAGCAGTGTTCAGGAGGGCTGGGATTCACCCCTCCACTTT,CASSVQEGWDSPLHF